The 17 T cell receptor beta chains below were found in one sample sequenced in a study of CD8+CD57+ T cells in acquired aplastic anemia. Previously, flow cytometry had revealed CD8+CD57+ cell expansion in the patients chosen for sequencing. TCR beta VDJ and CDR3 profiles were obtained from a genomic DNA template. Each CDR3 protein is one row after TCRdb ran MiXCR on the reads. The sample has tens of thousands of distinct CDR3 sequences, roughly three quarters seen once. Sequenced: sorted CD4+, CD8+, or CD8+CD57+ T cells (not recorded which) from PBMCs. These receptors originate from a human donor with aplastic anemia.

The gene calls are TRBV15 and TRBJ2-6, with D tentatively TRBD1 or TRBD2 (6 bases each). V lost 0 bases, J lost 0 bases, and 18 bases lay in between. The CDR3 is 20 amino acids. Germline V gene data show CDR1 as LNHNV and CDR2 as YYDKDF (reference sequence). CDR3 region: CATSRDRVGGRLSGANVLTF. CDR3 in DNA: TGTGCCACCAGCAGAGATCGCGTGGGGGGCCGCCTCTCTGGGGCCAACGTCCTGACTTTC.

The chain recombines TRBV7-8 with TRBJ1-6, with TRBD1 matching 7 bases. The CDR3 runs 14 residues. J gave up 10 bases and V 5 bases, and 8 bases lay outside the gene matches. Germline V lookup: CDR1 SGHVS, CDR2 FQNEAQ. The CDR3 sequence is CASSRTGVESPLHF. CDR3 nucleotide sequence: TGTGCCAGCAGCCGTACAGGGGTGGAATCACCCCTCCACTTT. Combining the CDR3 with reference TRBV7-8 and TRBJ1-6 gives the whole variable domain GAGVSQSPRYKVAKRGQDVALRCDPISGHVSLFWYQQALGQGPEFLTYFQNEAQLDKSGLPSDRFFAERPEGSVSTLKIQRTQQEDSAVYLCASSRTGVESPLHFGNGTRLTVT.

This clonotype has at least ten counts. CDR3 loop: CASSLQGYSNQPQHF. CDR3 DNA sequence: TGTGCCAGCAGCCTACAGGGGTATAGCAATCAGCCCCAGCATTTT. V gene TRBV6-1 combines with J gene TRBJ1-5, with TRBD1 matching 7 bases. The V gene's germline CDR1 is MNHNS and CDR2 SASEGT. The CDR3 consists of 15 residues. V lost 6 bases to trimming and J lost 0 bases; unmatched junction nucleotides: 5.

The rearrangement links TRBV24-1 to TRBJ2-7; TRBD2 matches at 7 bases. Trimming took 4 bases from V and 5 from J; bases not matched to a gene: 7. Germline loops: CDR1 KGHDR, CDR2 SFDVKD. The CDR3 loop spans 14 amino acids. Here the CDR3 reads CATSESGLVHEQYF. The CDR3, as DNA: TGTGCCACCAGTGAGTCCGGACTAGTCCACGAGCAGTACTTC.

The rearrangement uses TRBV20-1 and TRBJ1-6, with 7 bases that match TRBD1. The germline V gene has CDR1 DFQATT and CDR2 SNEGSKA (reference sequence). With 4 bases clipped from V and 5 bases from J, the junction kept 5 bases outside the gene matches. The CDR3 has 14 amino acids. CDR3 sequence reads: CSATPGQNNSPLHF. In DNA form, the CDR3 reads TGCAGTGCTACACCGGGACAGAATAATTCACCCCTCCACTTT.

The J gene is TRBJ1-2, the V gene TRBV2, with D perhaps TRBD1 (5 bases). V lost 2 bases, J lost 8 bases, and 15 bases lay in between. CDR1 and CDR2 (germline): SNHLY, FYNNEI. CDR3 length: 14 residues. CDR3 sequence: CASSESGFQGGYTF. CDR3 nucleotide sequence: TGTGCCAGCAGTGAATCGGGTTTTCAGGGCGGCTACACCTTC.

This clonotype was seen a few times. The rearrangement links TRBV29-1 to TRBJ1-1, with D unresolved. Germline assignment: CDR1 SQVTM and CDR2 ANQGSEA. There are 12 residues in the CDR3. V was cut by 7 bases and J by 1 base, with 10 bases left in between. In nucleotides, the CDR3 is TGCAGCGCCGAGGTAGGGAACACTGAAGCTTTCTTT. Protein product: CSAEVGNTEAFF.

The J gene is TRBJ2-3, the V gene TRBV10-2; 10 positions match TRBD2. The germline V gene has CDR1 WSHSY and CDR2 SAAADI. The CDR3 totals 13 residues. Trimming removed 10 bases from V and 4 bases from J; junction bases left unmatched: 5. The CDR3 loop reads CATTSGGADTQYF. CDR3 nucleotide sequence: TGCGCCACCACGAGCGGGGGGGCAGATACGCAGTATTTT.

The sample holds one count of this clonotype. This rearrangement joins TRBV4-3 to TRBJ2-7, with D perhaps TRBD1 (5 bases). Germline V gives CDR1 LGHNA, CDR2 YSLEER. The length of the CDR3 is 12 residues. With 2 bases removed from V and 6 bases from J, the gap between germline ends came to 8 bases. CDR3 in amino acids: CASSQTGSEQYF. DNA of the CDR3: TGCGCCAGCAGCCAAACAGGATCCGAGCAGTACTTC.

The V gene is TRBV20-1, the J gene TRBJ2-7; TRBD2 agrees at 8 bases. Per germline, CDR1 DFQATT and CDR2 SNEGSKA (reference sequence). This CDR3 contains 14 residues. After removal of 0 bases from V and 5 bases from J, the junction contained 6 bases not matched to a gene. CDR3 DNA: TGCAGTGCTAGAGAGGAAGCGGGGGCCGACGAGCAGTACTTC. The encoded protein is CSAREEAGADEQYF.

The V gene is TRBV19, the J gene TRBJ1-2, with D uncertain. V lost 3 bases, J lost 0 bases, and 8 bases lay in between. From germline, CDR1 is LNHDA and CDR2 SQIVND (reference sequence). The CDR3 covers 14 residues. CDR3 DNA sequence: TGTGCCAGTAGTATGTCAACAGCTAACTATGGCTACACCTTC. Its protein product is CASSMSTANYGYTF.

The rearrangement uses TRBV5-5 and TRBJ1-6; no definite D call. V gave up 4 bases and J gave up 5 bases, with 10 bases separating them. This CDR3 has 14 amino acids. CDR1 SGHKS and CDR2 YYEKEE come from the germline V gene (reference sequence). The CDR3 nucleotides read TGTGCCAGCAGCCGCGACGGAGATAATTCACCCCTCCACTTT. The encoded protein is CASSRDGDNSPLHF.

The chain has TRBV7-6 and TRBJ1-2; D ambiguous. The CDR3 runs to 13 residues. V was cut by 3 bases and J by 0 bases, with 5 bases left in between. Germline-derived CDR1 and CDR2 are SGHVS and FNYEAQ. The CDR3 region is CASSLGTNYGYTF. The CDR3 coding sequence is TGTGCCAGCAGCTTGGGAACTAACTATGGCTACACCTTC.

The rearrangement links TRBV19 to TRBJ2-1; D gene ambiguous. The CDR3 contains 12 residues. Trimming pared 5 bases from V and 9 bases from J, leaving 11 bases between. CDR1 and CDR2 from the germline V gene are LNHDA and SQIVND (reference sequence). The DNA for the CDR3 is TGTGCCAGTAGTTTCCACGGTACTGAGCAGTTCTTC. Its protein is CASSFHGTEQFF. Based on the CDR3 plus reference TRBV19 and TRBJ2-1, the full variable domain is DGGITQSPKYLFRKEGQNVTLSCEQNLNHDAMYWYRQDPGQGLRLIYYSQIVNDFQKGDIAEGYSVSREKKESFPLTVTSAQKNPTAFYLCASSFHGTEQFFGPGTRLTVL.

In this sample, this clonotype turned up a few times. CDR3 amino acids: CASQPGNGSPLHF. The CDR3 bases are TGTGCCAGTCAACCGGGCAACGGATCACCCCTCCACTTT. The rearrangement uses TRBV9 and TRBJ1-6; no definite D call. The CDR3 length is 13 residues. CDR1 is SGDLS and CDR2 is YYNGEE in the germline V gene. V dropped 8 bases and J dropped 10 bases, with 16 bases sitting between them.

As to this clonotype: Relative to the germline gene, one junction end is altered; a read error may explain this. The V gene is TRBV12-3 or TRBV12-4, the J gene TRBJ2-7, with 8 bases identical to TRBD2. This CDR3 contains 15 residues. The CDR3 nucleotides are TGTGCCATCAGTGACCCCGGGAGGGAGGAGTACGAGCAGTACTTC. Translation gives CAISDPGREEYEQYF.

The chain couples TRBV15 to TRBJ2-5, with TRBD1 identical over 8 bases. The junction had 12 bases not matched to a gene; V was cut back by 4 bases and J by 5 bases. Per germline, CDR1 LNHNV and CDR2 YYDKDF (reference sequence). The CDR3 sequence is 16 residues long. The CDR3 coding sequence is TGTGCCACCAGCACGGGCACATGGACAGGGAGGGAGACCCAGTACTTC. The encoded protein is CATSTGTWTGRETQYF.